This T cell receptor beta chain stems from a study of blood T cell repertoires in COVID-19. The wider study: PBMCs, B-cell-depleted T cells, or T cells provided the cDNA or gDNA that made up the material.

As handled by the study authors: Reference gene primer amplification yielded estimated nucleated cell counts. TCRdb's copy holds only in-frame clones and misses some; the assay was immunoSEQ multiplex PCR. For V, J and clone size, that table is used; D and trimming come from the DNA. The sample lists hundreds of thousands of clones, roughly 85% occurring once. After removal of 3 bases from V and 3 bases from J, the junction contained 2 bases not matched to a gene. Per germline, CDR1 LNHDA and CDR2 SQIVND (reference sequence). This CDR3 region has 14 residues. Residents of about two dozen US areas, aged roughly 18 to 89 years, made up the participants. Allocation to cohorts depended on clinical history reported by the participants.

Sequenced sample: PBMCs or T cells enriched from blood (not recorded which). The chain links TRBV19 to TRBJ2-7; 10 positions agree with TRBD2. This clonotype originated in a woman aged 45-65 years who had recovered from COVID-19. The CDR3: CASSISSGSYEQYF. CDR3 nucleotides: TGTGCCAGTAGTATTTCTAGCGGGAGCTACGAGCAGTACTTC.